The 3 T cell receptor beta chains listed next were all sequenced from one sample in a study of T cells in localized non-small cell lung cancer. Method: immunoSEQ multiplex PCR; TCRdb's copy keeps in-frame clones and lacks some. Of 40,000 to 65,000 clones listed, around nine tenths are singletons. Sequenced here: PBMCs, sampled before any cancer treatment. Receptors were obtained from a female donor with stage II lung adenocarcinoma.

This chain joins TRBV2 and TRBJ1-4; D unclear. CDR1 and CDR2 from the germline V gene are SNHLY and FYNNEI. This CDR3 comprises 12 residues. With 7 bases removed from V and 5 bases from J, the gap between germline ends came to 8 bases. The CDR3 DNA follows: TGTGCCAGCACGATGTTAAATGAAAAACTGTTTTTT. Protein product: CASTMLNEKLFF.

The CDR3 bases are TGTGCCAGTAGTCTCCAGGGGCTTGGGGAGACCCAGTACTTC. Translation gives CASSLQGLGETQYF. The chain joins TRBV19 to TRBJ2-5, with a tentative D call TRBD1 (6 bases). V was trimmed by 5 bases and J by 5 bases, leaving 15 bases between them. Germline CDR1 is LNHDA and CDR2 is SQIVND (reference sequence). The CDR3 is 14 residues long.

The V and J genes are TRBV27 and TRBJ1-5, with 7 bases aligning to TRBD1. The length of the CDR3 is 13 residues. The germline V gene encodes CDR1 MNHEY and CDR2 SMNVEV (reference sequence). V gave up 3 bases and J gave up 5 bases; unmatched junction bases: 1. The CDR3 sequence is CASSFRGDQPQHF. The CDR3 DNA reads as TGTGCCAGCAGTTTCAGGGGGGATCAGCCCCAGCATTTT.